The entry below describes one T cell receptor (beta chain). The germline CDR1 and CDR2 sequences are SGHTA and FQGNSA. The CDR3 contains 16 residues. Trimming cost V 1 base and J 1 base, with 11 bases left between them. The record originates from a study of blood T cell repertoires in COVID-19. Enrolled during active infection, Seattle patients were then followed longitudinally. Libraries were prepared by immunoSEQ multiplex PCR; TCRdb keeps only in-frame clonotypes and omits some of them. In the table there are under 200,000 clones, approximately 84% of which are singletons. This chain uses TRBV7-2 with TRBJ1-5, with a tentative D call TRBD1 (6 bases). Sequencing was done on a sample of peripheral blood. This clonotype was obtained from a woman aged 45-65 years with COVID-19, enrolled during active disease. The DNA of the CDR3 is TGTGCCAGCAGCTTAGTGGGGGGGGGCAGCAATCAGCCCCAGCATTTT. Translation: CASSLVGGGSNQPQHF.